Each of the 29 T cell receptor beta chains below was sequenced from the same sample in a study of blood T cell repertoires in COVID-19. Measured with immunoSEQ multiplex PCR; TCRdb has only the in-frame clones, and not every one. The sample shows 200,000 to 250,000 clones, over 75% of them seen only once. Sequenced sample: peripheral blood. The receptor source for this set is a man aged 50 or older with COVID-19, enrolled during active disease.

V gene TRBV29-1 combines with J gene TRBJ2-7, with a possible D match to TRBD2 (6 bases). The V and J ends lost 4 bases and 1 base respectively, with 8 bases between them. Germline-derived CDR1 and CDR2 are SQVTM and ANQGSEA. There are 12 residues in the CDR3. In nucleotides, the CDR3 is TGCAGCGTTGGGGGGGATTCCTACGAGCAGTACTTC. This codes for CSVGGDSYEQYF.

In its sample, this clone was seen a few times. The V call is TRBV5-1, the J call TRBJ1-6, with 7 positions matching TRBD1. The CDR3 has 12 amino acids. Germline values: CDR1 SGHRS, CDR2 YFSETQ. The V gene end was trimmed by 3 bases and the J gene end by 10 bases; junction bases not matched to a gene: 1. The CDR3 protein is CASSSQGSPLHF. The CDR3 nucleotides read TGCGCCAGCAGCTCACAGGGGTCACCCCTCCACTTT.

The rearrangement uses TRBV2 and TRBJ1-4; the D gene is possibly TRBD1 (6 bases). Deletions cut 5 bases from V and 7 bases from J, with 14 bases between. The CDR3 has 14 residues. The germline CDR1 and CDR2 sequences are SNHLY and FYNNEI. DNA of the CDR3: TGTGCCAGCAGTCGGCCAGGGGCGGGTGAAAAACTGTTTTTT. It is translated as CASSRPGAGEKLFF.

This clone was counted ten times or more. Additional DNA sequences in this sample encode the identical CDR3. This sequence joins TRBV19 and TRBJ1-5; D ambiguous. Trimming took 4 bases from V and 7 from J, leaving 11 bases between them. CDR1 is LNHDA and CDR2 is SQIVND in the germline V gene (reference sequence). This CDR3 has 13 residues. DNA of the CDR3: TGTGCCAGTAGTAACGGGAGAGGACAGCCCCAGCATTTT. This gives the protein CASSNGRGQPQHF. The whole variable domain, filled in from reference TRBV19 and TRBJ1-5, reads DGGITQSPKYLFRKEGQNVTLSCEQNLNHDAMYWYRQDPGQGLRLIYYSQIVNDFQKGDIAEGYSVSREKKESFPLTVTSAQKNPTAFYLCASSNGRGQPQHFGDGTRLSIL.

The genes are TRBV6-2 or TRBV6-3 and TRBJ1-2, with unresolved D. Germline V gene lookup returns CDR1 MNHEY and CDR2 SVGEGT. With 5 bases removed from V and 1 base from J, the gap between germline ends came to 14 bases. The CDR3 has 15 residues. The CDR3 DNA follows: TGTGCCAGCAGTAATACCCGACACGGTAACTATGGCTACACCTTC. Its protein product is CASSNTRHGNYGYTF.

The chain is built from TRBV6-2 or TRBV6-3 and TRBJ2-1; D perhaps matches TRBD2 (7 bases). The germline V and J ends were trimmed by 2 bases and 14 bases, with 19 bases remaining between them. CDR1 is MNHEY, CDR2 SVGEGT, per germline. This CDR3 region has 14 residues. In DNA, the CDR3 is TGTGCCAGCAGTTACGCGTTTGAGGGGGGGAGTAAGTTCTTC. Translating gives CASSYAFEGGSKFF.

The table lists this clone with a count of one. The chain uses TRBV6-5 and TRBJ1-4; 11 bases are shared with TRBD1. The V gene end was trimmed by 2 bases and the J gene end by 4 bases; junction bases not matched to a gene: 3. The CDR3 sequence is 16 residues long. CDR1 and CDR2 from the germline V gene are MNHEY and SVGAGI. CDR3 residues: CASSYGQGAVNEKLFF. Written as DNA, the CDR3 is TGTGCCAGCAGTTACGGACAGGGGGCGGTTAATGAAAAACTGTTTTTT.

V is TRBV7-2 and J is TRBJ1-2; D not resolved. Germline CDR1 and CDR2: SGHTA and FQGNSA. V lost 3 bases and J 3 bases, leaving 17 bases between the germline ends. The CDR3 spans 16 residues. In DNA, the CDR3 is TGTGCCAGCAGCTTCCGACCCTACCATACAGACTATGGCTACACCTTC. This gives the protein CASSFRPYHTDYGYTF. Complete variable domain (other parts from reference TRBV7-2 and TRBJ1-2): GAGVSQSPSNKVTEKGKDVELRCDPISGHTALYWYRQSLGQGLEFLIYFQGNSAPDKSGLPSDRFSAERTGGSVSTLTIQRTQQEDSAVYLCASSFRPYHTDYGYTFGSGTRLTVV.

The rearrangement joins TRBV2 to TRBJ1-2; 8 bases fit TRBD1. Trimming took 7 bases from V and 1 from J; bases not matched to a gene: 14. The CDR3 is 17 amino acids. Germline CDR1 reads SNHLY; CDR2 reads FYNNEI. This CDR3 reads CASMLDGQGAGNYGYTF. The CDR3 DNA is TGTGCCAGCATGTTGGATGGTCAGGGGGCGGGTAACTATGGCTACACCTTC.

CDR3 loop: CASSHRGPTRETQYF. In DNA form, the CDR3 reads TGTGCCAGCAGCCACAGGGGACCGACCCGTGAGACCCAGTACTTC. The genes are TRBV3-1 (or the pseudogene TRBV3-2) and TRBJ2-5; D perhaps matches TRBD1 (6 bases). V lost 3 bases to trimming and J lost 5 bases, with 16 bases between them. Germline CDR1 is LGHDT and CDR2 is YNNKEL (reference sequence). The CDR3 extends over 15 amino acids.

This clone was detected only once. The rearrangement uses TRBV20-1 and TRBJ2-5; 10 positions agree with TRBD1. CDR1 and CDR2 (germline): DFQATT, SNEGSKA (reference sequence). With V trimmed by 5 bases and J by 13 bases, 10 bases remained unmatched. This CDR3 contains 12 residues. CDR3 sequence (DNA): TGCAGTGCTCGTGACAGGGGGCAGGGGGGGTACTTC. This translates into CSARDRGQGGYF.

The chain combines TRBV6-1 with TRBJ2-2; 11 nucleotides line up with TRBD1. J gave up 2 bases and V 1 base, and 0 bases lay outside the gene matches. Per the germline V gene, CDR1 is MNHNS and CDR2 is SASEGT. The CDR3 totals 16 residues. The CDR3 region has the DNA TGTGCCAGCAGTGAAGGGACAGGGGGCAACACCGGGGAGCTGTTTTTT. Its protein is CASSEGTGGNTGELFF.

CDR3 protein: CASSPTGTGNNEQYF. In DNA form, the CDR3 reads TGTGCCAGCTCACCTACCGGGACAGGGAACAACGAGCAGTACTTC. The chain employs TRBV18 and TRBJ2-7, with 9 bases aligning to TRBD1. J was trimmed by 5 bases and V by 3 bases; bases with no gene match: 8. Germline V gene sequence: CDR1 KGHSH, CDR2 LQKENI. This CDR3 is built from 15 residues.

The rearrangement uses TRBV7-9 and TRBJ1-6, with D unclear. The CDR3 extends over 13 amino acids. The germline V and J ends were trimmed by 1 base and 10 bases, with 8 bases remaining between them. Germline V gene sequence: CDR1 SEHNR, CDR2 FQNEAQ (reference sequence). The DNA of the CDR3 is TGTGCCAGCAGCTTAGGTCCCAGGTCACCCCTCCACTTT. Protein: CASSLGPRSPLHF.

The chain recombines TRBV7-8 with TRBJ2-1; 7 nucleotides agree with TRBD1. V shed 5 bases and J 8 bases; nucleotides not matched to a gene: 6. The CDR3 is 13 residues long. Germline V lookup: CDR1 SGHVS, CDR2 FQNEAQ. The CDR3 loop is CASSHTGAHEQFF. Here the CDR3 DNA reads TGTGCCAGCAGCCACACAGGGGCTCATGAGCAGTTCTTC.

The chain has TRBV5-5 and TRBJ1-1; D call uncertain. Germline CDR1 SGHKS, CDR2 YYEKEE (reference sequence). The CDR3 length is 13 residues. With 5 bases removed from V and 1 base from J, the gap between germline ends came to 9 bases. The CDR3 sequence is CASSQVGNTEAFF. In DNA, the CDR3 is TGTGCCAGCAGTCAGGTGGGGAACACTGAAGCTTTCTTT.

The chain carries TRBV28 and TRBJ2-3; 9 positions match TRBD1. This CDR3 has 16 residues. The germline V gene has CDR1 MDHEN and CDR2 SYDVKM. V shed 8 bases and J 4 bases; nucleotides not matched to a gene: 13. The CDR3 sequence: CASLGQGVYGSDTQYF. CDR3 nucleotide sequence: TGTGCCAGCTTGGGACAGGGTGTATACGGATCAGATACGCAGTATTTT.

V usage is TRBV19 and J usage is TRBJ2-5; 10 positions match TRBD1. This CDR3 is built from 15 residues. V was pared by 1 base and J by 5 bases, with 4 bases of the junction left unmatched. Per germline, CDR1 LNHDA and CDR2 SQIVND (reference sequence). CDR3 bases: TGTGCCAGTAGTATAGGACAGGGGGCTGGGGAGACCCAGTACTTC. It yields the protein CASSIGQGAGETQYF.

This clone was seen just once. The chain carries TRBV27 and TRBJ2-7, with 7 bases matching TRBD1. The germline gives CDR1 MNHEY, CDR2 SMNVEV (reference sequence). This CDR3 is built from 14 residues. The trim removed 6 bases at V and 7 bases at J, leaving 12 bases unmatched. The CDR3 loop is CASSTTQQGREQYF. CDR3 DNA: TGTGCCAGCAGCACGACTCAACAGGGGCGGGAGCAGTACTTC.

The CDR3 is CSAKGGPHGYF. CDR3 nucleotides: TGCAGCGCCAAGGGCGGGCCCCATGGGTACTTC. The chain is built from TRBV29-1 and TRBJ2-7; maybe TRBD2 (5 bases). Per the germline V gene, CDR1 is SQVTM and CDR2 is ANQGSEA. Trimming shortened V by 7 bases and J by 12 bases, and 19 bases separated the two germline ends. CDR3 length equals 11 residues.

This rearrangement joins TRBV7-3 to TRBJ2-3; TRBD1 agrees at 9 bases. V dropped 6 bases and J dropped 4; count of bases not matched to a gene: 8. The CDR3 totals 15 residues. Germline loops: CDR1 SGHTA, CDR2 FQGTGA. The CDR3 DNA is TGTGCCAGCAGTCAACAGGGGGCGTCATCAGATACGCAGTATTTT. It encodes CASSQQGASSDTQYF. Together with reference TRBV7-3 and TRBJ2-3, the CDR3 gives the full variable domain: GAGVSQTPSNKVTEKGKYVELRCDPISGHTALYWYRQSLGQGPEFLIYFQGTGAADDSGLPNDRFFAVRPEGSVSTLKIQRTERGDSAVYLCASSQQGASSDTQYFGPGTRLTVL.

This chain joins TRBV18 and TRBJ1-1, with D hard to call. CDR1 is KGHSH and CDR2 is LQKENI in the germline V gene. This CDR3 is built from 12 residues. V was trimmed by 6 bases and J by 1 base, leaving 6 bases between them. The CDR3 protein is CASSRSNTEAFF. CDR3 DNA: TGTGCCAGCTCGCGATCGAACACTGAAGCTTTCTTT.

This sequence joins TRBV2 and TRBJ1-5; possibly TRBD1 for D (6 bases). This CDR3 comprises 16 residues. V gave up 6 bases and J gave up 5 bases, with 20 bases separating them. CDR1 is SNHLY and CDR2 is FYNNEI in the germline V gene. CDR3 sequence (DNA): TGTGCCAGCAGCCGGGGGGGAGTAGCAGGGGATCAGCCCCAGCATTTT. Translated, it gives CASSRGGVAGDQPQHF.

The chain couples TRBV28 to TRBJ2-3; tentatively, D is TRBD1 (5 bases). The germline V gene encodes CDR1 MDHEN and CDR2 SYDVKM. The CDR3 spans 14 residues. Deletions cut 7 bases from V and 6 bases from J, with 17 bases between. The CDR3 nucleotides are TGTGCCAGCAAAGGATCTTACTCAGGGGATACGCAGTATTTT. Translation: CASKGSYSGDTQYF.

The rearrangement joins TRBV10-3 to TRBJ2-3; 14 bases align to TRBD2. This CDR3 has 16 residues. The ends lost 4 bases at V and 8 bases at J; junction bases unmatched: 8. Germline V lookup: CDR1 ENHRY, CDR2 SYGVKD. The CDR3 reads CAISAPTSGGAGTQYF. CDR3 in DNA: TGTGCCATCAGTGCACCGACTAGCGGGGGGGCCGGTACGCAGTATTTT.

The chain joins TRBV19 to TRBJ1-4; TRBD1 might be the D (5 bases). Germline loops: CDR1 LNHDA, CDR2 SQIVND (reference sequence). With 6 bases removed from V and 4 bases from J, the gap between germline ends came to 15 bases. This CDR3 is 15 amino acids long. Here the CDR3 DNA reads TGTGCCAGTAGACCCTTGTCGGGGGGTAATGAAAAACTGTTTTTT. Its protein is CASRPLSGGNEKLFF.

The CDR3 DNA follows: TGTGCCAGCAGCCGATTGGAGGGACTACAAGGGGAAAAACTGTTTTTT. It specifies CASSRLEGLQGEKLFF. This chain joins TRBV25-1 and TRBJ1-4; tentative D call: TRBD1 (5 bases). Trimming pared 6 bases from V and 8 bases from J, leaving 22 bases between. The CDR3 covers 16 residues. CDR1 and CDR2 (germline): MGHDK, SYGVNS.

The chain uses TRBV7-2 and TRBJ2-2, with 7 bases that match TRBD1. The length of the CDR3 is 14 residues. V lost 5 bases to trimming and J lost 6 bases; unmatched junction nucleotides: 6. Germline V gene data show CDR1 as SGHTA and CDR2 as FQGNSA. The DNA for the CDR3 is TGTGCCAGCAGCCCCCGACAGGGTCCCGGGGAGCTGTTTTTT. Its protein is CASSPRQGPGELFF. Combining the CDR3 with reference TRBV7-2 and TRBJ2-2 gives the whole variable domain GAGVSQSPSNKVTEKGKDVELRCDPISGHTALYWYRQSLGQGLEFLIYFQGNSAPDKSGLPSDRFSAERTGGSVSTLTIQRTQQEDSAVYLCASSPRQGPGELFFGEGSRLTVL.

The chain's CDR3 is CASSLLGSGVNEQFF. CDR3 bases: TGTGCCAGCAGCTTATTAGGTAGCGGGGTCAATGAGCAGTTCTTC. The rearrangement links TRBV7-3 to TRBJ2-1, with 8 bases that match TRBD2. The germline CDR1 and CDR2 sequences are SGHTA and FQGTGA. The junction had 6 bases not matched to a gene; V was cut back by 2 bases and J by 6 bases. The CDR3 has 15 amino acids.